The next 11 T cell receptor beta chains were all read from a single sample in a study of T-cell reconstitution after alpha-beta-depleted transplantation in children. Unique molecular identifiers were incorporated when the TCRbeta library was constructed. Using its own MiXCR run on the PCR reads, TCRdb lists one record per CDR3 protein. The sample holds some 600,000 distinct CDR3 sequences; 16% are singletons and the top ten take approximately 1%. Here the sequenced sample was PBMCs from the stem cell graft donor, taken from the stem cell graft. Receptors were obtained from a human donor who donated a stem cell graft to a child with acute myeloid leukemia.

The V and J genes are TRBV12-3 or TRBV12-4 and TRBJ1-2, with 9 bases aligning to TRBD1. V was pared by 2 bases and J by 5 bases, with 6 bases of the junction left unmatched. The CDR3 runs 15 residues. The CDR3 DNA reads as TGTGCCAGCAGTTTAAAGGGACAGGGACCGTATGGCTACACCTTC. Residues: CASSLKGQGPYGYTF.

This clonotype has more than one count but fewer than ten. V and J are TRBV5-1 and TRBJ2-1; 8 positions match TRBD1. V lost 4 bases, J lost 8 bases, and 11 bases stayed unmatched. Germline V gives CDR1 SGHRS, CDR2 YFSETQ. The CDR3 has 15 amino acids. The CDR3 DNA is TGCGCCAGCAGCCCCCCCGGGACAGGTAGCGATGAGCAGTTCTTC. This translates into CASSPPGTGSDEQFF. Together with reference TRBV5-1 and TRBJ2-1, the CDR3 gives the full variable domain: KAGVTQTPRYLIKTRGQQVTLSCSPISGHRSVSWYQQTPGQGLQFLFEYFSETQRNKGNFPGRFSGRQFSNSRSEMNVSTLELGDSALYLCASSPPGTGSDEQFFGPGTRLTVL.

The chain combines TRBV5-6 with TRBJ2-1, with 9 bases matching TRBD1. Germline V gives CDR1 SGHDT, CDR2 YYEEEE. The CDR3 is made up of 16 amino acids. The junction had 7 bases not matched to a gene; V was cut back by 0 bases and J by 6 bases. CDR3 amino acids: CASSLDPGQGLNEQFF. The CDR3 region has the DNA TGTGCCAGCAGCTTGGACCCGGGACAGGGCCTCAATGAGCAGTTCTTC.

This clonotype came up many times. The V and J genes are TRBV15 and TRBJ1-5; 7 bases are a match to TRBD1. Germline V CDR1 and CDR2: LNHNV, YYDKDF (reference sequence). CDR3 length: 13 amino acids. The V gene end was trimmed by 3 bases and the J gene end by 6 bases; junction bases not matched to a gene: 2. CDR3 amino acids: CATSSRQGQPQHF. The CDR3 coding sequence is TGTGCCACCAGCAGCCGACAGGGTCAGCCCCAGCATTTT.

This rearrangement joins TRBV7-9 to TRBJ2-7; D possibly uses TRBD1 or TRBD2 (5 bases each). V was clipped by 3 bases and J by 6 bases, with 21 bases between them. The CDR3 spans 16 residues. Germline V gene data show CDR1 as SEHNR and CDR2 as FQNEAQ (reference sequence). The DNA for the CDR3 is TGTGCCAGCAGCTTCCCGGGAATGGGACCCCCTCGCGAGCAGTACGTC. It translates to CASSFPGMGPPREQYV.

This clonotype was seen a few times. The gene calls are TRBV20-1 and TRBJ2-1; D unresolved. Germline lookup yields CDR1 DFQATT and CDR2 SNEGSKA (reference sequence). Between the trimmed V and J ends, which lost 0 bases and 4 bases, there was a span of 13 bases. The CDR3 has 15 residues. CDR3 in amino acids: CSARDTDTVYNEQFF. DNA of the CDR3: TGCAGTGCTAGAGATACAGACACAGTTTACAATGAGCAGTTCTTC.

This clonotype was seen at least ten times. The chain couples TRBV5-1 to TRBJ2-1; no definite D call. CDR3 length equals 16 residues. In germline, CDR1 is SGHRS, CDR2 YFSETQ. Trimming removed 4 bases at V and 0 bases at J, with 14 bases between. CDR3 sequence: CASSQVSESSYNEQFF. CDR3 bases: TGCGCCAGCAGCCAGGTTTCGGAGAGCTCCTACAATGAGCAGTTCTTC.

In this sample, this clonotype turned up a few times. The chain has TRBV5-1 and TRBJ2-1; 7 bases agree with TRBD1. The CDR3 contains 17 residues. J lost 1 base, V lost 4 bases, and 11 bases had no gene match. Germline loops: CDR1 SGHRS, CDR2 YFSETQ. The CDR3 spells CASSPLDRVPSYNEQFF. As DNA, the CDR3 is TGCGCCAGCAGCCCGTTAGACAGGGTTCCGTCCTACAATGAGCAGTTCTTC.

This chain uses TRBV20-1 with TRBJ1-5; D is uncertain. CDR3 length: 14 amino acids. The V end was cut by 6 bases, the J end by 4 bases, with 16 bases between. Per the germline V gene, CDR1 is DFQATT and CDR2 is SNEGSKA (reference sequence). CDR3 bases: TGCAGTGCCAAGGAGGGCAGTTATAATCAGCCCCAGCATTTT. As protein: CSAKEGSYNQPQHF.

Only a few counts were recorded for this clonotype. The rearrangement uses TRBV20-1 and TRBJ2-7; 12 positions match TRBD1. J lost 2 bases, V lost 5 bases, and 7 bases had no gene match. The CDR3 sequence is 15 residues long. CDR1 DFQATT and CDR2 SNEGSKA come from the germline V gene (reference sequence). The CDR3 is CSAPRDRGLTYEQYF. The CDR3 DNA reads TGCAGTGCTCCCCGGGACAGGGGGCTTACCTACGAGCAGTACTTC.

The DNA of the CDR3 is TGTGCCAGCAGTTCGCGGGGGTCCCACAATGAGCAGTTCTTC. This gives the protein CASSSRGSHNEQFF. The chain combines TRBV6-2 or TRBV6-3 with TRBJ2-1; TRBD2 aligns across 7 bases. The germline gives CDR1 MNHEY, CDR2 SVGEGT. V lost 4 bases, J lost 5 bases, and 5 bases stayed unmatched. This CDR3 is 14 amino acids long.